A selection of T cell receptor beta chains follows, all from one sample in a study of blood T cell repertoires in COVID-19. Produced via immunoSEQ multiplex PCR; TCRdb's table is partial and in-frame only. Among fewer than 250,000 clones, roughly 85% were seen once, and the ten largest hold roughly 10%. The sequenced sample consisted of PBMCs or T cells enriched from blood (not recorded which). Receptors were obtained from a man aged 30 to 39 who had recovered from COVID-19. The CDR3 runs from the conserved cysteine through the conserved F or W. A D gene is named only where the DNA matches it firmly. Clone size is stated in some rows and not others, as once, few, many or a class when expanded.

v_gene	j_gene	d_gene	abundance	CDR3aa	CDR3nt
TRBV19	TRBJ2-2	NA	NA	CASSTQGYTGELFF	TGTGCCAGTAGCACCCAGGGCTACACCGGGGAGCTGTTTTTT
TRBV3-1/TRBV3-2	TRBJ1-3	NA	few	CASSQEGASSSGNTIYF	TGTGCCAGCAGCCAAGAAGGGGCCTCTAGCTCTGGAAACACCATATATTTT
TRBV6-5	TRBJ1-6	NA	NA	CASRVGGSPLHF	TGTGCCAGCAGGGTAGGGGGTTCACCCCTCCACTTT
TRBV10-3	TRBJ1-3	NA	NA	CAISESRLGAGNTIYF	TGTGCCATCAGTGAGTCCCGACTAGGCGCTGGAAACACCATATATTTT
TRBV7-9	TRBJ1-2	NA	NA	CASSFSTNYGYTF	TGTGCCAGCAGCTTTTCCACTAACTATGGCTACACCTTC
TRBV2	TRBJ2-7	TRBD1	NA	CASSGDRSYEQYF	TGTGCCAGCAGTGGGGACAGGAGTTACGAGCAGTACTTC
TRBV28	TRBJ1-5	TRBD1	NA	CASATTGGTSNQPQHF	TGTGCCAGCGCTACGACAGGGGGAACTAGCAATCAGCCCCAGCATTTT
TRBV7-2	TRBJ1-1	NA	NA	CASSPSTPRVVTLGFF	TGTGCCAGCAGCCCCTCAACCCCCAGGGTTGTTACACTGGGTTTCTTT
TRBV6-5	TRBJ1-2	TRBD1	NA	CARTGLGSGYTF	TGTGCCAGGACAGGGTTAGGGTCTGGCTACACCTTC
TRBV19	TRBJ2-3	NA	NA	CASSIRQGNTDTQYF	TGTGCCAGTAGTATAAGGCAGGGGAACACAGATACGCAGTATTTT
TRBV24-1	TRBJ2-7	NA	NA	CATSSPDRGYEQYF	TGTGCCACCAGTTCCCCCGACCGGGGCTACGAGCAGTACTTC
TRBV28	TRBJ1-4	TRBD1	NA	CASQRQGGKLFF	TGTGCCAGCCAACGACAGGGAGGAAAACTGTTTTTT
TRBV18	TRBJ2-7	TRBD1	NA	CASSRAGTGGHEQYF	TGTGCCAGCTCACGGGCCGGGACAGGGGGGCACGAGCAGTACTTC
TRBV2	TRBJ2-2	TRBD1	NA	CASITGGIPGELFF	TGTGCCAGCATAACAGGGGGTATTCCCGGGGAGCTGTTTTTT
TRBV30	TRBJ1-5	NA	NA	CAWSPRDSGFYSNQPQHF	TGTGCCTGGAGCCCCCGAGACAGTGGATTTTATAGCAATCAGCCCCAGCATTTT
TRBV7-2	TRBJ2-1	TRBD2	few	CASSPRGSGGASEQFF	TGTGCCAGCAGCCCGAGGGGTAGCGGGGGGGCTAGTGAGCAGTTCTTC
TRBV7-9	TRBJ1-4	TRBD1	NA	CASSPGQGNEKLFF	TGTGCCAGCAGCCCGGGACAGGGAAATGAAAAACTGTTTTTT
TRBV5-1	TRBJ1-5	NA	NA	CASSPSGEGQPQHF	TGCGCCAGCAGCCCCTCAGGGGAGGGTCAGCCCCAGCATTTT
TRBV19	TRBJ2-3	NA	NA	CASSSTGTTDTQYF	TGTGCCAGTAGTTCTACCGGGACTACAGATACGCAGTATTTT
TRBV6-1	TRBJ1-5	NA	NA	CASSDPLSPQHF	TGTGCCAGCAGTGACCCTTTATCGCCCCAGCATTTT
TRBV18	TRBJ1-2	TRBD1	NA	CASSHRDSLIRYTF	TGTGCCAGCTCACACCGGGACAGTCTTATCCGATACACCTTC
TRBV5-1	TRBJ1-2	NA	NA	CASSFPGSEYGYTF	TGCGCCAGCAGCTTCCCTGGGAGCGAGTATGGCTACACCTTC
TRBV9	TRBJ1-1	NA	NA	CASSVEGIRNTEAFF	TGTGCCAGCAGCGTAGAGGGGATTAGGAACACTGAAGCTTTCTTT
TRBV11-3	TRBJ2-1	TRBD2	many	CASSLRGASNEQFF	TGTGCCAGCAGCTTGCGGGGGGCGTCCAATGAGCAGTTCTTC
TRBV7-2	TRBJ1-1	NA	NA	CASGGGGSDTEAFF	TGTGCCAGCGGCGGGGGTGGGAGTGATACTGAAGCTTTCTTT
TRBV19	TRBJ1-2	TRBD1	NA	CASSIDRTPGTGAQKHGYTF	TGTGCCAGTAGTATAGACCGAACCCCCGGGACAGGGGCCCAGAAACATGGCTACACCTTC
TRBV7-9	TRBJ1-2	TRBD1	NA	CASSKAAGGGYTF	TGTGCCAGCAGCAAGGCGGCAGGGGGTGGCTACACCTTC